What follows is one T cell receptor beta chain and its context. Its binding antigen is unknown. The input lacks base qualities; no much larger clone sits a single base away. Participants in the prospective study were enrolled through a virtual design, were aged roughly 18 to 100 years, and lived in roughly 25 United States geographic areas. To assign participants to cohorts, the prospective study relied on clinical history that participants themselves reported in a screening survey and a study questionnaire. ImmuneRACE Cohort 3 recovered participants were defined by two consecutive negative NP/OP PCR tests, healthcare professional clearance, or symptom resolution. Mobile phlebotomists in the prospective study collected whole blood, serum and a nasopharyngeal or oropharyngeal swab from every participant. Prospective study participants could optionally give additional blood draws and questionnaires over an approximately 2-month period. Blood samples from the prospective study were shipped frozen or at room temperature prior to DNA extraction.

These data are taken from a study of blood T cell repertoires in COVID-19 (dated by TCRdb to about 2020). As for the study more broadly: Collaborator samples came from the United States, Italy and Spain and covered acute and convalescent phases of COVID-19. The material from the prospective study consisted of cDNA or gDNA derived from T cells, B-cell-depleted T cells, or PBMCs. Deeply sampled blood TCRbeta repertoires from subjects exposed to, actively infected with, or recovered from COVID-19 were included in the dataset. The repertoires were made available in a free public database intended to serve as a resource for research on the immune response to SARS-CoV-2. Samples came from the ongoing ImmuneRACE study (first 160 participants) plus 1,254 subjects from 6 global collaborators. A de-identified subject ID, COVID-19 status, age in years and sex were almost always included in the sample metadata. HLA class I and class II types, where available, came from metadata supplied by the sample provider rather than from assay-based typing.

TCRbeta CDR3 regions were amplified from genomic DNA by means of the immunoSEQ Assay, a bias-controlled multiplex PCR. The authors processed their data as follows. The number of nucleated cells in each sample was estimated from the amplification of reference gene primers within the assay. To quantify the absolute abundance of each unique TCRbeta CDR3 rearrangement, sequence reads were collapsed and filtered. For each sample, productive Simpson clonality was calculated as the square root of Simpson's diversity index over productive rearrangements. The table was pulled from immuneACCESS by TCRdb, which kept in-frame rearrangements only. Such tables lose some clones; where checked, under half of the loss comes from unresolved V genes, and the rest has no known cause. Clone size and V and J calls were adopted from that table, with D and trimming inferred from the DNA. This sample comprises around 130,000 clones, 65% to 90% of them detected only once. The ten largest account for under 2.5% of the sample.

Results and caveats for the whole study, not just this receptor: Clinical and demographic metadata were provided uncurated, with the amount varying by source and participant.

The CDR3 measures 16 amino acids from cysteine to phenylalanine. Only the CDR3 DNA stays, 48 bases, in frame from base 1. CDR1 KGHSH and CDR2 LQKENI are derived from the germline V gene. V and J are truncated by 3 bases and 3 bases respectively, leaving an intervening sequence of 14 bases. The chain employs TRBV18 and TRBJ1-4; confidence is insufficient to name the D gene. The clonotype comes from a woman aged 50 to 60 who had recovered from COVID-19. Material for sequencing was PBMCs or T cells enriched from blood (not recorded which). The DNA is TGTGCCAGCTCACCTTTCATGGGTGGAGCTAATGAAAAACTGTTTTTT. Its protein reads: CASSPFMGGANEKLFF.